The 22 T cell receptor beta chains listed next were all sequenced from one sample in a study of blood T cell repertoires in COVID-19. The table came from immunoSEQ multiplex PCR; TCRdb's copy has only in-frame clones and leaves some out. The sample comprises 200,000 to 250,000 clones, under 90% of which are singletons, and about 20% rests with the top ten. Specimen: peripheral blood. The receptors were gathered from a man younger than 40 with active or convalescent COVID-19.

The V call is TRBV27, the J call TRBJ2-7; D call uncertain. The CDR3 totals 14 residues. Between the trimmed V and J ends, which lost 4 bases and 2 bases, there was a span of 12 bases. Germline V gene data show CDR1 as MNHEY and CDR2 as SMNVEV (reference sequence). For the CDR3, the DNA is TGTGCCAGCAGTTCCTTACCGGTGACCTACGAGCAGTACTTC. Protein product: CASSSLPVTYEQYF.

The chain employs TRBV4-2 and TRBJ2-5, with D possibly being TRBD1 (5 bases). Germline-derived CDR1 and CDR2 are LGHNA and YNFKEQ. V lost 1 base and J lost 1, with 10 bases in between. The length of the CDR3 is 15 residues. The CDR3 loop is CASSQVEDSQETQYF. The CDR3 DNA reads as TGTGCCAGCAGCCAAGTCGAAGACAGCCAAGAGACCCAGTACTTC.

The chain has TRBV27 and TRBJ2-2; TRBD2 is a possible D gene (6 bases). CDR3 length equals 14 residues. The germline V gene encodes CDR1 MNHEY and CDR2 SMNVEV (reference sequence). V lost 7 bases to trimming and J lost 5 bases, with 14 bases between them. CDR3 bases: TGTGCCAGCAAATTAGGGGCGGGGACCGGGGAGCTGTTTTTT. This codes for CASKLGAGTGELFF.

The chain uses TRBV24-1 and TRBJ1-1; D is uncertain. The CDR3 loop spans 13 amino acids. CDR1 is KGHDR and CDR2 is SFDVKD in the germline V gene. The V end was cut by 2 bases, the J end by 0 bases, with 3 bases between. CDR3 region: CATSDSMNTEAFF. CDR3 in DNA: TGTGCCACCAGTGATTCAATGAACACTGAAGCTTTCTTT.

This clone was recorded once. The CDR3 region has the DNA TGCGCCAGCAGCCAAGACCAATCGGAGCGGGGGCCTAAAGTGAGGTTCTTC. It specifies CASSQDQSERGPKVRFF. The chain uses TRBV4-1 and TRBJ2-1; 8 bases are shared with TRBD2. With V trimmed by 0 bases and J by 15 bases, 19 bases remained unmatched. CDR1 and CDR2 from the germline V gene are MGHRA and YSYEKL. The CDR3 has 17 amino acids.

The chain combines TRBV30 with TRBJ1-2; no clear D gene. The CDR3 has 12 amino acids. Germline V lookup: CDR1 GTSNPN, CDR2 SVGIG (reference sequence). Trimming pared 5 bases from V and 1 base from J, leaving 8 bases between. CDR3 sequence reads: CAWWQVNYGYTF. The CDR3 DNA is TGTGCCTGGTGGCAGGTTAACTATGGCTACACCTTC.

This clone was counted many times. The V gene is TRBV2, the J gene TRBJ2-7; 9 bases line up with TRBD1. The CDR3 loop spans 15 amino acids. Germline values: CDR1 SNHLY, CDR2 FYNNEI. The junction had 4 bases not matched to a gene; V was cut back by 0 bases and J by 4 bases. The DNA for the CDR3 is TGTGCCAGCAGTGAAGCGCCGGACAGGGGTTACGAGCAGTACTTC. It encodes CASSEAPDRGYEQYF. Drawing the rest from reference TRBV2 and TRBJ2-7, the complete variable domain is EPEVTQTPSHQVTQMGQEVILRCVPISNHLYFYWYRQILGQKVEFLVSFYNNEISEKSEIFDDQFSVERPDGSNFTLKIRSTKLEDSAMYFCASSEAPDRGYEQYFGPGTRLTVT.

This chain joins TRBV6-4 and TRBJ2-1, with TRBD2 matching over 8 bases. The CDR3 runs to 11 residues. The J segment lost 9 bases and the V segment lost 6 bases, leaving 1 base of the junction unmatched. Germline V gene data show CDR1 as MRHNA and CDR2 as SNTAGT. In DNA form, the CDR3 reads TGTGCCAGCAGCCGGGGGGGTGAGCAGTTCTTC. Translation: CASSRGGEQFF.

This chain uses TRBV9 with TRBJ2-1; unclear D gene. With 2 bases removed from V and 2 bases from J, the gap between germline ends came to 11 bases. Germline CDR1 and CDR2: SGDLS and YYNGEE. The CDR3 consists of 15 residues. CDR3 DNA: TGTGCCAGCAGCGTCGCTGGAGCGCCCTACAATGAGCAGTTCTTC. This codes for CASSVAGAPYNEQFF. Drawing the rest from reference TRBV9 and TRBJ2-1, the complete variable domain is DSGVTQTPKHLITATGQRVTLRCSPRSGDLSVYWYQQSLDQGLQFLIQYYNGEERAKGNILERFSAQQFPDLHSELNLSSLELGDSALYFCASSVAGAPYNEQFFGPGTRLTVL.

This clone was observed a few times. This rearrangement joins TRBV6-6 to TRBJ2-2; 8 nucleotides match TRBD1. This CDR3 contains 15 residues. V was clipped by 6 bases and J by 2 bases; unmatched bases: 5. Germline CDR1 and CDR2: MNHNY and SVGAGI (reference sequence). In nucleotides, the CDR3 is TGTGCCAGCAGGGCGGGACAGGATAACACCGGGGAGCTGTTTTTT. Translated: CASRAGQDNTGELFF.

This clone was seen just once. This sequence joins TRBV6-5 and TRBJ2-7, with 8 bases matching TRBD2. CDR1 is MNHEY and CDR2 is SVGAGI in the germline V gene. V shed 7 bases, J shed 5 bases, and the junction held 13 bases outside the gene matches. There are 15 residues in the CDR3. The CDR3 loop is CASTPLAGGYHEQYF. The CDR3 DNA reads as TGTGCCAGCACCCCACTCGCGGGAGGATACCACGAGCAGTACTTC.

The chain is built from TRBV28 and TRBJ2-7; maybe TRBD1 (5 bases). Germline V CDR1 and CDR2: MDHEN, SYDVKM. The V and J ends lost 3 bases and 3 bases respectively, with 15 bases between them. CDR3 size: 15 residues. The DNA for the CDR3 is TGTGCCAGCAGTTTGATTGCCAGGGATCGCTACGAGCAGTACTTC. This encodes CASSLIARDRYEQYF.

The chain has TRBV29-1 and TRBJ1-4; D perhaps matches TRBD1 (5 bases). The germline V gene has CDR1 SQVTM and CDR2 ANQGSEA. The CDR3 totals 18 residues. Trimming pared 1 base from V and 0 bases from J, leaving 18 bases between. CDR3: CSVEVPQPGLATNEKLFF. The CDR3 DNA is TGCAGCGTTGAAGTCCCACAACCAGGGCTTGCAACTAATGAAAAACTGTTTTTT.

The J gene is TRBJ1-1, the V gene TRBV28; TRBD1 agrees at 7 bases. V was pared by 4 bases and J by 1 base, with 6 bases of the junction left unmatched. Germline V gene data show CDR1 as MDHEN and CDR2 as SYDVKM. This CDR3 is 15 amino acids long. This chain's CDR3 is CASSSIGTANTEAFF. The CDR3 nucleotides are TGTGCCAGCAGTTCTATTGGGACAGCGAACACTGAAGCTTTCTTT.

The gene calls are TRBV6-5 and TRBJ2-7, with D possibly TRBD1 on 7 matching bases. The germline V and J ends were trimmed by 4 bases and 4 bases, with 11 bases remaining between them. Germline CDR1 reads MNHEY; CDR2 reads SVGAGI. The CDR3 totals 13 residues. CDR3 in amino acids: CASSFRGRYEQYF. The CDR3 coding sequence is TGTGCCAGCAGTTTCAGGGGGAGGTACGAGCAGTACTTC.

This clone has more than one count but fewer than ten. This sequence joins TRBV30 and TRBJ2-1, with no clear D. The ends were cut back, 4 bases at V and 9 bases at J, with 10 bases in the middle. The length of the CDR3 is 11 residues. CDR1 and CDR2 from the germline V gene are GTSNPN and SVGIG (reference sequence). The CDR3 DNA follows: TGTGCCTGGAATTACAATGGTGAGCAGTTCTTC. This sequence encodes CAWNYNGEQFF.

This rearrangement joins TRBV30 to TRBJ1-2; D remains ambiguous. This CDR3 is 14 amino acids long. The germline CDR1 and CDR2 sequences are GTSNPN and SVGIG (reference sequence). V was pared by 0 bases and J by 2 bases, with 10 bases between. The DNA of the CDR3 is TGTGCCTGGAGTGTACCCGGGATCAACTATGGCTACACCTTC. Its translation: CAWSVPGINYGYTF.

The rearrangement uses TRBV5-1 and TRBJ1-2; 9 positions agree with TRBD1. Germline V CDR1 and CDR2: SGHRS, YFSETQ. V dropped 0 bases and J dropped 8; count of bases not matched to a gene: 5. The CDR3 spans 14 residues. CDR3 nucleotides: TGCGCCAGCAGCTTGGCCAAGACAGGGGGAGGCTACACCTTC. The encoded protein is CASSLAKTGGGYTF. Variable domain in full (rest from reference TRBV5-1 and TRBJ1-2): KAGVTQTPRYLIKTRGQQVTLSCSPISGHRSVSWYQQTPGQGLQFLFEYFSETQRNKGNFPGRFSGRQFSNSRSEMNVSTLELGDSALYLCASSLAKTGGGYTFGSGTRLTVV.

The sample holds one count of this clone. The chain joins TRBV2 to TRBJ2-7, with TRBD1 as a possible D gene (6 bases). CDR3 size: 14 residues. Trimming pared 8 bases from V and 2 bases from J, leaving 16 bases between. CDR1 and CDR2 from the germline V gene are SNHLY and FYNNEI. CDR3 in amino acids: CASDLTGPPYEQYF. The CDR3 DNA sequence: TGTGCCAGCGACCTTACAGGGCCCCCCTACGAGCAGTACTTC. Variable domain in full (rest from reference TRBV2 and TRBJ2-7): EPEVTQTPSHQVTQMGQEVILRCVPISNHLYFYWYRQILGQKVEFLVSFYNNEISEKSEIFDDQFSVERPDGSNFTLKIRSTKLEDSAMYFCASDLTGPPYEQYFGPGTRLTVT.

The chain joins TRBV10-3 to TRBJ2-5, with 9 bases aligning to TRBD1. Germline V gene data show CDR1 as ENHRY and CDR2 as SYGVKD. The V and J ends lost 6 bases and 5 bases, in that order; junction bases with no gene match: 10. The CDR3 sequence is 15 residues long. Here the CDR3 reads CAISPGGQGRETQYF. CDR3 nucleotides: TGTGCCATCAGCCCTGGGGGACAGGGAAGGGAGACCCAGTACTTC.

V usage is TRBV7-9 and J usage is TRBJ1-5; TRBD1 matches 7 bases. In germline, CDR1 is SEHNR, CDR2 FQNEAQ (reference sequence). The junction had 4 bases not matched to a gene; V was cut back by 5 bases and J by 0 bases. The CDR3 contains 15 residues. CDR3: CASSLTGISNQPQHF. The CDR3 nucleotides are TGTGCCAGCAGCCTGACAGGGATTAGCAATCAGCCCCAGCATTTT.

The V and J genes are TRBV7-2 and TRBJ2-7, with 7 bases identical to TRBD1. The ends lost 5 bases at V and 7 bases at J; junction bases unmatched: 5. Germline-derived CDR1 and CDR2 are SGHTA and FQGNSA. CDR3 size: 12 residues. The CDR3 loop reads CASSKTGFEQYF. CDR3 nucleotides: TGTGCCAGCAGCAAGACAGGGTTTGAGCAGTACTTC.